This T cell receptor (beta chain) was identified during a study of cytomegalovirus exposure and HLA in healthy donors. Looking at the study overall: T cells numbering about 179 million yielded more than 95 million unique TCR beta sequences in an earlier analysis.

Per germline, CDR1 LNHDA and CDR2 SQIVND (reference sequence). The CDR3 length is 16 residues. Primers included in the PCR were 60 Vbeta and 13 Jbeta primers. Clones were sequenced by immunoSEQ multiplex PCR, and TCRdb holds only the in-frame ones, with some missing. The profile covers around 200,000 clones, with around 62% appearing a single time and around 3% taken by the ten largest. Sequenced sample: PBMCs. This chain uses TRBV19 with TRBJ2-5; D is possibly TRBD1 (8 bases). The closer fit of TRBJ2-7 to the DNA end suggests the J call may be wrong. This TCR derives from a man between 35 and 55 years old in good health and CMV-seronegative. As DNA, the CDR3 is TGTGCCAGTAAGGGCAGGGGGCCTAGCGGAACCTACGAGCAGTACTTC. The encoded protein is CASKGRGPSGTYEQYF.